This TCR beta chain was identified in a study of T cell responses to AZD1222 COVID-19 vaccine. About this clone itself: Its specificity is not known.

Study-level results: Just six people given AZD1222 tested seropositive at baseline. Repertoires were sampled only after the peak T cell response. Females made up more of the donors, who were largely white British, and clonal diversity may have come out too low.

Germline V gene sequence: CDR1 LNHDA, CDR2 SQIVND (reference sequence). This CDR3 region has 16 residues. The ends lost 3 bases at V and 1 base at J; junction bases unmatched: 3. Sequencing used immunoSEQ multiplex PCR; TCRdb keeps in-frame clones, though not all of them. The sample contains around 180,000 clones, roughly 91% of which appear only once. This clonotype was obtained from an adult who received the AZD1222 COVID-19 vaccine. The specimen was peripheral blood, collected 28 days after the second AZD1222 dose. The rearrangement joins TRBV19 to TRBJ2-1, with TRBD2 identical over 10 bases. CDR3 protein: CASSIQAGGSYNEQFF. The CDR3 region has the DNA TGTGCCAGTAGTATCCAAGCGGGGGGGTCCTACAATGAGCAGTTCTTC. Full variable domain (remainder filled in from reference TRBV19 and TRBJ2-1): DGGITQSPKYLFRKEGQNVTLSCEQNLNHDAMYWYRQDPGQGLRLIYYSQIVNDFQKGDIAEGYSVSREKKESFPLTVTSAQKNPTAFYLCASSIQAGGSYNEQFFGPGTRLTVL.